The source of this T cell receptor (beta chain) is a study of blood T cell repertoires in COVID-19. The assay was immunoSEQ multiplex PCR, and TCRdb's table has in-frame clones only and misses some. This table holds about 210,000 clones, approximately 80% found once. This clonotype was obtained from a woman of 80 years or more with COVID-19, enrolled during active disease. Sequenced sample: peripheral blood.

CDR3 loop: CASSLGTAYNEQFF. CDR3 nucleotide sequence: TGTGCCAGCAGCTTAGGGACAGCCTACAATGAGCAGTTCTTC. The genes are TRBV11-3 and TRBJ2-1; tentative D call: TRBD1 (6 bases). CDR1 SGHNT and CDR2 YENEEA come from the germline V gene. The CDR3 runs 14 residues. Deletions cut 1 base from V and 2 bases from J, with 6 bases between.